These 24 T cell receptor beta chains were all obtained from the same sample, sequenced in a study of circulating tumor DNA in untreated peripheral T-cell lymphoma. Some clones are missing from TCRdb's copy, which holds only in-frame ones; the method was immunoSEQ multiplex PCR. The sample contains several thousand clones, approximately 62% of which appear only once. Material: tumor tissue. These receptors all come from a human donor with peripheral T-cell lymphoma.

This chain uses TRBV6-8 with TRBJ2-7, with D possibly TRBD1 on 6 matching bases. The CDR3 runs 12 residues. Trimming pared 5 bases from V and 6 bases from J, leaving 11 bases between. CDR1 and CDR2 (germline): MNHGY, SAAAGT. The CDR3 DNA sequence: TGTGCCAGCAGTCGTACAGGGAGCGAGCAGTACTTC. Protein sequence: CASSRTGSEQYF.

A note on this clone: One junction end disagrees with the germline gene, perhaps due to a read error. DNA of the CDR3: TGTGCCAGCTCACGGGAAAGCAGCGACTACGAGCAGTATTTC. It yields the protein CASSRESSDYEQYF. This chain connects TRBV18 to TRBJ2-7, with a weak D call TRBD2 (5 bases). Germline CDR1 reads KGHSH; CDR2 reads LQKENI. The CDR3 spans 14 residues.

The V call is TRBV19, the J call TRBJ2-7; D ambiguous. The CDR3 consists of 13 residues. Looked up from germline, CDR1 is LNHDA and CDR2 is SQIVND (reference sequence). Trimming shortened V by 3 bases and J by 1 base, and 7 bases separated the two germline ends. The CDR3 reads CASSIAVSYEQYF. CDR3 sequence (DNA): TGTGCCAGTAGTATTGCGGTTTCCTACGAGCAGTACTTC.

The table lists this clone with a few counts. The gene calls are TRBV6-8 and TRBJ1-3; D not certain. V shed 2 bases and J shed 6 bases, with 11 bases lying between them. Germline lookup yields CDR1 MNHGY and CDR2 SAAAGT. The CDR3 has 14 amino acids. For the CDR3, the DNA is TGTGCCAGCAGTTACGGTGCTCCTTTAAACACCATATATTTT. Encoded protein: CASSYGAPLNTIYF.

This clone was seen only once. The chain recombines TRBV6-8 with TRBJ1-5; 7 positions agree with TRBD1. The CDR3 length is 14 residues. Germline trimming cut 6 bases from V and 9 bases from J; bases unmatched to any gene: 11. In germline, CDR1 is MNHGY, CDR2 SAAAGT. The CDR3 DNA is TGTGCCAGCAGGCCGGGACAGACAGGTGCGCCCCAGCATTTT. Encoded protein: CASRPGQTGAPQHF.

The V gene is TRBV6-7, the J gene TRBJ1-1; TRBD1 is a possible D gene (5 bases). TRBV6-7 is designated an ORF whose function remains uncertain. V was shortened by 2 bases and J by 1 base, with 8 bases between the two germline ends. The CDR3 length is 14 residues. The CDR3 is CASSYATGNTEAFF. In DNA, the CDR3 is TGTGCCAGCAGTTACGCAACAGGGAACACTGAAGCTTTCTTT.

V is TRBV19 and J is TRBJ1-1; the D is unclear. V shed 3 bases and J shed 3 bases, with 14 bases lying between them. There are 15 residues in the CDR3. CDR1 LNHDA and CDR2 SQIVND come from the germline V gene (reference sequence). The CDR3 DNA is TGTGCCAGTAGTATGGCCCTGTCAATAGACACTGAAGCTTTCTTT. As protein: CASSMALSIDTEAFF. Combining the CDR3 with reference TRBV19 and TRBJ1-1 gives the whole variable domain DGGITQSPKYLFRKEGQNVTLSCEQNLNHDAMYWYRQDPGQGLRLIYYSQIVNDFQKGDIAEGYSVSREKKESFPLTVTSAQKNPTAFYLCASSMALSIDTEAFFGQGTRLTVV.

This clone was detected only once. This rearrangement joins TRBV5-1 to TRBJ1-4; 9 nucleotides align to TRBD1. CDR3 length equals 15 residues. Germline V gene lookup returns CDR1 SGHRS and CDR2 YFSETQ. The J segment lost 7 bases and the V segment lost 4 bases, leaving 8 bases of the junction unmatched. As DNA, the CDR3 is TGCGCCAGCAGCAGCCCGGGACAGGGATTTGAAAAACTGTTTTTT. Its protein product is CASSSPGQGFEKLFF.

The chain has TRBV15 and TRBJ2-3; the D gene is possibly TRBD1 (5 bases). V was trimmed by 0 bases and J by 6 bases, leaving 10 bases between them. The CDR3 is 14 residues long. Germline CDR1 reads LNHNV; CDR2 reads YYDKDF (reference sequence). The CDR3 loop reads CATSRESRVDTQYF. Written as DNA, the CDR3 is TGTGCCACCAGCAGAGAGTCCAGGGTGGATACGCAGTATTTT.

The chain links TRBV5-1 to TRBJ1-2; weak D call: TRBD1 (5 bases). The V gene's germline CDR1 is SGHRS and CDR2 YFSETQ. The CDR3 is made up of 14 amino acids. The V end lost 0 bases, the J end lost 8 bases, and 14 bases lay between the germline ends. CDR3 bases: TGCGCCAGCAGCTTGGCGTATGGGCAGGGAGGCTACACCTTC. Translation: CASSLAYGQGGYTF.

This clone was counted a few times. The rearrangement joins TRBV19 to TRBJ1-1; 8 bases align to TRBD1. Germline CDR1 is LNHDA and CDR2 is SQIVND (reference sequence). V gave up 4 bases and J gave up 8 bases; unmatched junction bases: 9. This CDR3 region has 14 residues. The CDR3 loop is CASSTAGGGGEAFF. The CDR3 DNA reads TGTGCCAGTAGTACAGCAGGGGGCGGTGGAGAAGCTTTCTTT.

The genes are TRBV11-3 and TRBJ2-2; D is ambiguous. The germline CDR1 and CDR2 sequences are SGHNT and YENEEA. V lost 5 bases to trimming and J lost 4 bases, with 14 bases between them. This CDR3 spans 15 amino acids. The CDR3: CASSQSAVVTGELFF. The CDR3 coding sequence is TGTGCCAGCAGCCAATCGGCCGTTGTCACCGGGGAGCTGTTTTTT.

The chain carries TRBV19 and TRBJ1-1, with D perhaps matching TRBD1 (5 bases). Trimming removed 4 bases from V and 4 bases from J, with 13 bases in between. This CDR3 is built from 14 residues. Germline V gene sequence: CDR1 LNHDA, CDR2 SQIVND (reference sequence). The CDR3 bases are TGTGCCAGTAGTAGAATGGGTAGGGGCACTGAAGCTTTCTTT. Translation: CASSRMGRGTEAFF. Supplemented by reference TRBV19 and TRBJ1-1, the full variable domain reads DGGITQSPKYLFRKEGQNVTLSCEQNLNHDAMYWYRQDPGQGLRLIYYSQIVNDFQKGDIAEGYSVSREKKESFPLTVTSAQKNPTAFYLCASSRMGRGTEAFFGQGTRLTVV.

The chain uses TRBV1 and TRBJ2-7. TRBV1 is a recognized pseudogene. The CDR3 has 13 amino acids. CDR3 loop: CASSLTLFYEQYF. The CDR3 bases are TGCGCCAGCAGCCTCACACTGTTCTACGAGCAGTACTTC.

The genes are TRBV19 and TRBJ1-2; D call uncertain. The CDR3 is 14 residues long. The V end lost 4 bases, the J end lost 2 bases, and 11 bases lay between the germline ends. Germline CDR1 LNHDA, CDR2 SQIVND (reference sequence). The CDR3 sequence: CASSKTSGNYGYTF. CDR3 coding DNA: TGTGCCAGTAGTAAAACTTCGGGGAACTATGGCTACACCTTC.

The rearrangement uses TRBV6-8 and TRBJ2-5; D remains unclear. The CDR3 is 13 residues long. The V and J ends lost 5 bases and 0 bases respectively, with 7 bases between them. Per the germline V gene, CDR1 is MNHGY and CDR2 is SAAAGT. The CDR3 here is CASSPGDQETQYF. The DNA of the CDR3 is TGTGCCAGCAGTCCAGGTGACCAAGAGACCCAGTACTTC.

This clone was recorded a few times. The rearrangement joins TRBV29-1 to TRBJ2-7; TRBD1 might be the D (5 bases). The V end lost 0 bases, the J end lost 5 bases, and 11 bases lay between the germline ends. Germline-derived CDR1 and CDR2 are SQVTM and ANQGSEA. This CDR3 has 13 residues. CDR3 sequence reads: CSVEDRVGNEQYF. The CDR3 DNA follows: TGCAGCGTTGAAGACAGGGTTGGTAACGAGCAGTACTTC.

This clone has just a few counts. The chain links TRBV19 to TRBJ2-1, with TRBD1 identical over 8 bases. Germline CDR1 LNHDA, CDR2 SQIVND (reference sequence). V lost 6 bases and J lost 6; bases outside the gene matches: 13. The CDR3 contains 16 residues. As DNA, the CDR3 is TGTGCCAGTAGGAAGGGATGGACAGGGAATTTCAATGAGCAGTTCTTC. It codes for CASRKGWTGNFNEQFF.

The V and J genes are TRBV18 and TRBJ2-1; no firm D call. This CDR3 has 14 residues. Germline CDR1 reads KGHSH; CDR2 reads LQKENI. Trimming stripped 3 bases from V and 11 bases from J, with 17 bases between. In DNA form, the CDR3 reads TGTGCCAGCTCACCCGCTGAATCGGCCAGGAAGCAGTTCTTC. It is translated as CASSPAESARKQFF. Variable domain in full (rest from reference TRBV18 and TRBJ2-1): NAGVMQNPRHLVRRRGQEARLRCSPMKGHSHVYWYRQLPEEGLKFMVYLQKENIIDESGMPKERFSAEFPKEGPSILRIQQVVRGDSAAYFCASSPAESARKQFFGPGTRLTVL.

This clone appeared a few times. The V call is TRBV19, the J call TRBJ2-5; D is undetermined. Germline lookup yields CDR1 LNHDA and CDR2 SQIVND (reference sequence). The CDR3 spans 13 residues. V was cut by 4 bases and J by 3 bases, with 9 bases left in between. CDR3 region: CASSRHPEETQYF. As DNA, the CDR3 is TGTGCCAGTAGTAGACACCCCGAAGAGACCCAGTACTTC.

This chain links TRBV5-1 with TRBJ1-3; a possible D gene is TRBD1 (6 bases). Germline CDR1 SGHRS, CDR2 YFSETQ. The CDR3 is 16 amino acids. Trimming cost V 0 bases and J 8 bases, with 18 bases left between them. The CDR3 DNA reads TGCGCCAGCAGCTTGGAGGGGGGGCGACCTTCCGACACCATATATTTT. Protein: CASSLEGGRPSDTIYF.

This clone was observed a single time. The chain combines TRBV14 with TRBJ2-3; D assignment may be TRBD1 or TRBD2 (6 bases each). The ends were cut back, 0 bases at V and 9 bases at J, with 19 bases in the middle. The germline V gene has CDR1 SGHDN and CDR2 FVKESK. The CDR3 is 16 residues long. CDR3 loop: CASSQDDGAAGGTQYF. CDR3 coding DNA: TGTGCCAGCAGCCAAGATGATGGAGCGGCCGGGGGCACGCAGTATTTT.

The V call is TRBV29-1, the J call TRBJ2-2; D is undetermined. V dropped 4 bases and J dropped 1 base, with 7 bases sitting between them. Germline-derived CDR1 and CDR2 are SQVTM and ANQGSEA. The CDR3 has 13 residues. The CDR3 DNA reads as TGCAGCGTTGCTGGGATGAACACCGGGGAGCTGTTTTTT. This encodes CSVAGMNTGELFF.

The V and J genes are TRBV29-1 and TRBJ2-7; 9 bases are shared with TRBD1. The trim removed 7 bases at V and 2 bases at J, leaving 6 bases unmatched. CDR1 and CDR2 (germline): SQVTM, ANQGSEA. This CDR3 is built from 13 residues. The CDR3 DNA follows: TGCAGCGCTGGGACAGGGCTGACCTACGAGCAGTACTTC. Encoded protein: CSAGTGLTYEQYF.